The rows below give T cell receptor beta chains drawn from one sample of a study of T cells after posttransplantation cyclophosphamide. The method was immunoSEQ multiplex PCR; TCRdb's version includes in-frame clones alone and lacks a portion of them. The sample holds more than 15,000 clones, roughly 84% seen once. Sequenced here: PBMCs, sampled after an allogeneic stem cell transplant with a calcineurin inhibitor and methotrexate. The receptors were sampled from a male patient between 45 and 59 years old who received an allogeneic stem cell transplant from an unrelated donor, was CMV-positive, and had chronic GVHD only. Some of these T cells may belong to the graft donor. Both conserved end residues are part of each CDR3. A D gene is named only where the DNA matches it firmly. The size of a clone is reported for some rows only, either as once, few or many, or as a class for expanded clones.

cdr3_aa cdr3_nt j_call clone_size v_call d_call
CASSKVGRSGNTIYF TGTGCCAGCAGCAAAGTCGGCAGGTCCGGAAACACCATATATTTT TRBJ1-3 few TRBV21-1 -
CASSLGDTEAFF TGTGCCAGCAGCTTGGGAGACACTGAAGCTTTCTTT TRBJ1-1 - TRBV5-8 -
CASSVSRDNNNEQFF TGTGCCAGCAGCGTATCGCGGGATAATAACAATGAGCAGTTCTTC TRBJ2-1 - TRBV9 -
CAITAGSSGGNNEQFF TGTGCCATCACCGCAGGGTCTAGCGGGGGAAACAATGAGCAGTTCTTC TRBJ2-1 - TRBV10-3 TRBD2
CASSTGLLYEQYF TGTGCCAGTAGTACGGGACTATTATACGAGCAGTACTTC TRBJ2-7 - TRBV19 TRBD2
CSASFIGGAFF TGCAGTGCTAGTTTTATTGGGGGGGCTTTCTTT TRBJ1-1 once TRBV20-1 -
CASSLIVGTSGFKNIQYF TGTGCCAGCAGCTTAATAGTTGGGACTAGCGGATTCAAAAACATTCAGTACTTC TRBJ2-4 once TRBV11-2 TRBD2
CASSFGTGYNEQFF TGTGCCAGCAGCTTCGGGACAGGCTACAATGAGCAGTTCTTC TRBJ2-1 once TRBV7-6 TRBD1
CASSPREGSIHEQFF TGCGCCAGCAGCCCCAGGGAGGGTAGCATCCATGAGCAGTTCTTC TRBJ2-1 - TRBV4-3 TRBD2
CASSLDGTATVSPLHF TGTGCCAGCAGCTTGGATGGGACAGCGACAGTCTCACCCCTCCACTTT TRBJ1-6 - TRBV5-4 TRBD1
CASSLGQGAKTQYF TGTGCCAGCAGCTTAGGCCAGGGGGCCAAGACCCAGTACTTC TRBJ2-5 - TRBV11-2 TRBD1
CASSEGGETYEQYF TGTGCCAGCAGCGAAGGGGGGGAAACCTACGAGCAGTACTTC TRBJ2-7 few TRBV4-2 -
CASSLGSGGLEQYF TGTGCCAGCAGCTTAGGTAGCGGGGGTCTGGAACAGTACTTC TRBJ2-7 once TRBV13 TRBD2
CASSISGRGLGEQFF TGTGCCAGCAGCATTAGCGGGAGGGGATTGGGTGAGCAGTTCTTC TRBJ2-1 - TRBV7-2 TRBD2
CASSPGIGTYEQYF TGTGCCAGCAGCCCCGGGATAGGGACCTACGAGCAGTACTTC TRBJ2-7 - TRBV7-9 -
CASSGTSGTDTQYF TGTGCCAGCAGTGGGACTAGCGGTACAGATACGCAGTATTTT TRBJ2-3 - TRBV2 TRBD2
CASSPLAGGQETQYF TGTGCCAGCAGCCCTTTGGCGGGTGGCCAAGAGACCCAGTACTTC TRBJ2-5 - TRBV5-6 -
CASSLSGAQPQHF TGTGCCAGCAGCTTATCAGGGGCTCAGCCCCAGCATTTT TRBJ1-5 - TRBV7-9 -
CASSRISTGELGLFF TGTGCCAGCAGCCGCATATCCACCGGGGAGCTCGGGCTGTTTTTT TRBJ2-2 - TRBV7-9 -
CASSLEQASYEQYF TGTGCCAGCAGCTTAGAACAGGCCTCCTACGAGCAGTACTTC TRBJ2-7 - TRBV7-8 -
CASSLQGAVDGYTF TGTGCCAGCAGCCTTCAGGGGGCAGTGGATGGCTACACCTTC TRBJ1-2 - TRBV16 TRBD1
CASRPETSGTTIEQFF TGCGCCAGCAGACCCGAGACCAGCGGGACAACAATTGAGCAGTTCTTC TRBJ2-1 once TRBV4-1 -
CASSLIIHEQFF TGCGCCAGCAGCCTAATTATTCATGAGCAGTTCTTC TRBJ2-1 - TRBV4-1 -
CASSETRNNEQFF TGTGCCAGCAGTGAAACCAGGAACAATGAGCAGTTCTTC TRBJ2-1 once TRBV2 -
CASSEEDSPNYGYTF TGTGCCAGCAGTGAGGAAGACAGTCCTAACTATGGCTACACCTTC TRBJ1-2 - TRBV2 -
CASSNFAEQYF TGTGCCAGCAGCAACTTCGCCGAGCAGTACTTC TRBJ2-7 - TRBV28 -
CASSEFSGTGSSPLHF TGTGCCAGCAGTGAGTTTTCCGGGACAGGGAGTTCACCCCTCCACTTT TRBJ1-6 - TRBV6-1 TRBD1
CASSSVAGGLTQYF TGTGCCAGCAGTTCGGTAGCGGGGGGGCTCACGCAGTATTTT TRBJ2-3 - TRBV6-1 TRBD2
CASSLLLVTDTQYF TGTGCCAGCAGTTTGTTACTAGTCACAGATACGCAGTATTTT TRBJ2-3 - TRBV28 -
CASSSISGTGAGEQFF TGTGCCAGCAGTTCCATTAGCGGAACTGGGGCGGGGGAGCAGTTCTTC TRBJ2-1 - TRBV6-6 -
CASSEGGGARETQYF TGTGCCAGCAGTGAAGGCGGGGGGGCCCGAGAGACCCAGTACTTC TRBJ2-5 - TRBV2 TRBD2
CASSRALGGSSGSYNEQFF TGCGCCAGCAGCCGAGCGCTCGGGGGTTCATCCGGCTCCTACAATGAGCAGTTCTTC TRBJ2-1 - TRBV4-1 -
CASTGWAFITQYF TGTGCCAGCACGGGATGGGCGTTTATTACGCAGTATTTT TRBJ2-3 - TRBV2 -
CASSQERGATSTDTQYF TGCGCCAGCAGCCAAGAGCGGGGGGCTACTAGCACAGATACGCAGTATTTT TRBJ2-3 - TRBV4-1 TRBD2
CALSDRVRGEQYF TGTGCACTTTCCGACAGGGTGAGGGGCGAGCAGTACTTC TRBJ2-7 - TRBV28 TRBD1
CASRTSGSTTGELFF TGTGCCAGCAGGACCAGCGGGAGCACCACCGGGGAGCTGTTTTTT TRBJ2-2 - TRBV27 TRBD2
CASSFPQVNLGYTF TGTGCCAGCAGTTTTCCCCAAGTTAACTTGGGCTACACCTTC TRBJ1-2 - TRBV28 -
CASSRPQDSLGETQYF TGTGCCAGCAGCCGCCCCCAAGACAGCCTGGGGGAGACCCAGTACTTC TRBJ2-5 - TRBV5-4 -
CASSPPGGPYNEQFF TGTGCCAGCAGTCCCCCAGGGGGCCCCTACAATGAGCAGTTCTTC TRBJ2-1 - TRBV27 TRBD1
CASSFGGSGYNEQFF TGTGCCAGCAGCTTCGGGGGTAGCGGATACAATGAGCAGTTCTTC TRBJ2-1 once TRBV7-9 -
CASSQVYSSYNEQFF TGCGCCAGCAGCCAAGTTTACAGCTCCTACAATGAGCAGTTCTTC TRBJ2-1 - TRBV4-3 -
CSVNGLAGPYNEQFF TGCAGCGTTAACGGACTAGCGGGGCCTTACAATGAGCAGTTCTTC TRBJ2-1 - TRBV29-1 TRBD2
CASSSGRGNTIYF TGTGCCAGCAGCTCGGGGAGGGGAAACACCATATATTTT TRBJ1-3 few TRBV5-4 -
CASSSLYGYTF TGTGCCAGCAGTTCCCTATATGGCTACACCTTC TRBJ1-2 - TRBV28 -
CASSGGGNIQYF TGTGCCAGCAGCGGCGGGGGGAACATTCAGTACTTC TRBJ2-4 - TRBV9 TRBD2
CASSELAGFIYEQYF TGTGCCAGCAGTGAATTGGCAGGATTTATCTACGAGCAGTACTTC TRBJ2-7 - TRBV6-1 -
CASTPFLEAIYEQYF TGTGCCAGCACCCCCTTCCTGGAGGCCATCTACGAGCAGTACTTC TRBJ2-7 - TRBV6-5 -
CASSLGGTGGQETQYF TGTGCTAGCAGCTTAGGGGGGACAGGGGGTCAAGAGACCCAGTACTTC TRBJ2-5 - TRBV7-7 TRBD1